These 14 T cell receptor beta chains were all obtained from the same sample, sequenced in a study of human T cells and chemical hapten exposure. TCRdb reanalysed the RACE reads using MiXCR and keeps one entry per CDR3 protein. Of 180,000 or so distinct CDR3 sequences detected, under 30% appear once; the ten largest clones hold around 2.5%. Time point denoted: patch test 3, about 24 weeks after DPC sensitization. Treatment defined: therapeutic diphenylcyclopropenone sensitization with weekly scalp DPC. This material consisted of whole blood, taken in connection with sensitization to the hapten diphenylcyclopropenone (DPC). Every receptor here comes from a woman in her 40s with alopecia areata. Some clones in this sample may be carry-over from other donors' samples.

V gene TRBV4-3 combines with J gene TRBJ2-2; 7 bases align to TRBD2. The V gene end was trimmed by 1 base and the J gene end by 6 bases; junction bases not matched to a gene: 8. CDR1 and CDR2 from the germline V gene are LGHNA and YSLEER. The CDR3 totals 16 residues. CDR3: CASSQGYTREAGELFF. The CDR3 DNA is TGCGCCAGCAGCCAAGGCTACACTCGGGAGGCCGGGGAGCTGTTTTTT.

This clonotype was seen ten or more times. The J gene is TRBJ2-7, the V gene TRBV20-1; tentatively, D is TRBD2 (5 bases). CDR1 and CDR2 (germline): DFQATT, SNEGSKA (reference sequence). With 1 base removed from V and 4 bases from J, the gap between germline ends came to 8 bases. The CDR3 runs 12 residues. CDR3 loop: CSARVGVYEQYF. The DNA for the CDR3 is TGCAGTGCTAGAGTGGGAGTGTACGAGCAGTACTTC.

The chain employs TRBV7-2 and TRBJ2-5; TRBD2 aligns across 10 bases. The germline V gene encodes CDR1 SGHTA and CDR2 FQGNSA. The trim removed 6 bases at V and 4 bases at J, leaving 2 bases unmatched. The CDR3 is 13 amino acids. The CDR3 sequence: CASRLAGLETQYF. DNA of the CDR3: TGTGCCAGCAGACTAGCGGGGCTAGAGACCCAGTACTTC.

V and J are TRBV7-8 and TRBJ2-3; D call uncertain. V was pared by 1 base and J by 3 bases, with 5 bases between. The germline gives CDR1 SGHVS, CDR2 FQNEAQ. The CDR3 has 13 residues. The chain's CDR3 is CASSLVQTDTQYF. CDR3 nucleotide sequence: TGTGCCAGCAGCTTAGTGCAGACAGATACGCAGTATTTT. The full variable domain, with the rest looked up from reference TRBV7-8 and TRBJ2-3, is GAGVSQSPRYKVAKRGQDVALRCDPISGHVSLFWYQQALGQGPEFLTYFQNEAQLDKSGLPSDRFFAERPEGSVSTLKIQRTQQEDSAVYLCASSLVQTDTQYFGPGTRLTVL.

V usage is TRBV29-1 and J usage is TRBJ2-1; the D gene could be TRBD1 or TRBD2 (5 bases each). Germline V lookup: CDR1 SQVTM, CDR2 ANQGSEA. The germline V and J ends were trimmed by 4 bases and 4 bases, with 14 bases remaining between them. CDR3 length: 14 residues. CDR3 nucleotides: TGCAGCGTTGGGGGGAGCCCTTCATACAATGAGCAGTTCTTC. Translating gives CSVGGSPSYNEQFF.

This clonotype appeared once. The chain couples TRBV12-3 or TRBV12-4 to TRBJ2-7, with D perhaps matching TRBD1 (6 bases). Trimming took 6 bases from V and 6 from J, leaving 15 bases between them. The CDR3 runs 13 residues. CDR3 in amino acids: CASSYDTGPEQYF. The CDR3 DNA sequence: TGTGCCAGCAGCTACGATACAGGGCCCGAGCAGTACTTC.

This clonotype occurred a few times. The rearrangement joins TRBV10-3 to TRBJ2-5, with 12 positions matching TRBD2. Germline CDR1 ENHRY, CDR2 SYGVKD. After removal of 6 bases from V and 0 bases from J, the junction contained 2 bases not matched to a gene. This CDR3 region has 15 residues. Here the CDR3 DNA reads TGTGCCATCAGCGGACTAGCGGGACACCAAGAGACCCAGTACTTC. It translates to CAISGLAGHQETQYF.

This clonotype has only a few counts. This chain connects TRBV28 to TRBJ1-3; D is undetermined. Germline V lookup: CDR1 MDHEN, CDR2 SYDVKM. The CDR3 has 13 residues. V gave up 3 bases and J gave up 4 bases, with 7 bases separating them. CDR3 sequence: CASSLIVGNTIYF. CDR3 DNA sequence: TGTGCCAGCAGTTTGATAGTGGGAAACACCATATATTTT.

This clonotype was counted many times. V is TRBV9 and J is TRBJ2-5, with 7 bases matching TRBD2. The CDR3 extends over 14 amino acids. V gave up 0 bases and J gave up 5 bases; unmatched junction bases: 4. Germline values: CDR1 SGDLS, CDR2 YYNGEE. CDR3 coding DNA: TGTGCCAGCAGCGTAGCGGTGGGAGGGGAGACCCAGTACTTC. Protein sequence: CASSVAVGGETQYF.

The genes are TRBV25-1 and TRBJ1-2, with TRBD1 identical over 9 bases. The CDR3 runs 14 residues. CDR1 MGHDK and CDR2 SYGVNS come from the germline V gene. Trimming removed 6 bases from V and 8 bases from J; junction bases left unmatched: 10. As DNA, the CDR3 is TGTGCCAGCAGCTCCGTACAGGGGGCGCGCGGCTACACCTTC. Residues: CASSSVQGARGYTF.

CDR3 coding DNA: TGTGCCAGCACCCGGGCCTACAGGGTCACCTACGAGCAGTACTTC. This encodes CASTRAYRVTYEQYF. This sequence joins TRBV5-5 and TRBJ2-7; possible D gene TRBD1, 6 bases. Germline CDR1 and CDR2: SGHKS and YYEKEE (reference sequence). Deletions cut 6 bases from V and 2 bases from J, with 18 bases between. CDR3 length equals 15 residues.

About this clonotype itself: Germline and junction disagree at one end, which may indicate a read error. V and J are TRBV7-7 and TRBJ2-7, with D possibly matching TRBD1 (5 bases). The CDR3 has 13 amino acids. In germline, CDR1 is SSHAT, CDR2 FNYEAQ (reference sequence). For the CDR3, the DNA is TGTGCTAGCAGCTTAGCTCTAGGGGTCGAGCAGTACTTC. It is translated as CASSLALGVEQYF.

This clonotype was picked up a small number of times. The rearrangement uses TRBV24-1 and TRBJ2-5; tentatively, D is TRBD2 (6 bases). This CDR3 spans 15 amino acids. V lost 3 bases and J 0 bases, leaving 10 bases between the germline ends. Germline V lookup: CDR1 KGHDR, CDR2 SFDVKD. The CDR3 coding sequence is TGTGCCACCAGTGATCCCAGGAGGGACCAAGAGACCCAGTACTTC. Amino acids: CATSDPRRDQETQYF.

This clonotype was seen more than once but under ten times. The chain couples TRBV27 to TRBJ2-3; D gene ambiguous. Trimming shortened V by 5 bases and J by 2 bases, and 11 bases separated the two germline ends. The length of the CDR3 is 14 residues. Germline CDR1 MNHEY, CDR2 SMNVEV (reference sequence). CDR3: CASSPWAATDTQYF. DNA of the CDR3: TGTGCCAGCAGTCCATGGGCCGCCACAGATACGCAGTATTTT.